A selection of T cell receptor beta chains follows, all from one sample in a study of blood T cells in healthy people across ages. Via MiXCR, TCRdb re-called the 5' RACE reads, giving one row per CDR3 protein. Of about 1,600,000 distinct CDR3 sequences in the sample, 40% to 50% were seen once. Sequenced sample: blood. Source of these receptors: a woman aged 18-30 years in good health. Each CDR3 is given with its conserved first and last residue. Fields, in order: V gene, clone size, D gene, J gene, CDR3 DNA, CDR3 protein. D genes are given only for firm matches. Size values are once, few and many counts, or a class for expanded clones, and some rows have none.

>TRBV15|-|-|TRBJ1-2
TGTGCCACCAGCAATACGAACTATGGCTACACCTTC
CATSNTNYGYTF
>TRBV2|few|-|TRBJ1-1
TGTGCCAGCACTAGAACATCGGGCACTGAAGCTTTCTTT
CASTRTSGTEAFF
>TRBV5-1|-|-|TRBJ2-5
TGCGCCAGCAGCCTGTGGGGCGAACAAGAGACCCAGTACTTC
CASSLWGEQETQYF
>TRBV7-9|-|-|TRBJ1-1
TGTGCCAGCAGCCACGCGGAGGGCGGGACTGAAGCTTTCTTT
CASSHAEGGTEAFF
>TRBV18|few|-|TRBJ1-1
TGTGCCAGCTCACCCTCGCGGGACACTGAAGCTTTCTTT
CASSPSRDTEAFF
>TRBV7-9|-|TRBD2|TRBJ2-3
TGTGCCAGCAGCTTAGTGGGGTTTAGCGGGAGAGGCGCAGATACGCAGTATTTT
CASSLVGFSGRGADTQYF
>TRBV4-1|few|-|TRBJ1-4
TGCGCCAGCCGGGAGTCAACTAATGAAAAACTGTTTTTT
CASRESTNEKLFF
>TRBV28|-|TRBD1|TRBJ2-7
TGTGCCAGCAGTGTTGCTTTAGGAGGGACAGGGGCGACCTACGAGCAGTACTTC
CASSVALGGTGATYEQYF
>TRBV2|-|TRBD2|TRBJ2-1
TGTGCCAGCAGTGTACACCGGGACTACGACCGCTCCAACTCCTACAATAAGCAGTTCTTC
CASSVHRDYDRSNSYNKQFF
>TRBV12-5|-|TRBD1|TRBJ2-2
TGTGCTAGTGGTTTGGTATGGCAGGGGGTCACCGGGGAGCTGTTTTTT
CASGLVWQGVTGELFF
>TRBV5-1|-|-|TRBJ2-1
TGCGCCAGCAGCTATAGCGGCATCTCCTACAATGAGCAGTTCTTC
CASSYSGISYNEQFF
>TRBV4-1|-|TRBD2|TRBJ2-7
TGCGCCAGCAGAGCGGGAGTGACCGGTTATGAGCAGTACTTC
CASRAGVTGYEQYF
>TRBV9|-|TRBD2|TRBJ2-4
TGTGCCAGCAGTCCCGGGGGGGGAAATCTAGCCAAAAACATTCAGTACTTC
CASSPGGGNLAKNIQYF
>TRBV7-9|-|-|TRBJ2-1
TGTGTCAGCAGCTTGCATCCCATTGAGCAGTTCTTC
CVSSLHPIEQFF
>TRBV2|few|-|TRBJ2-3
TGTGCCAGCAAGGGCTCTACCACAGATACGCAGTATTTT
CASKGSTTDTQYF
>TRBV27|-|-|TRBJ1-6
TGTGCCAGCAGTTCATCTGGAGGATGGAAATCACCCCTCCACTTT
CASSSSGGWKSPLHF
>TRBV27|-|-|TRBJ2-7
TGTGCCAGCAGTCCCTCAGGGGTGGCGGCTGGCTCCTACGAGCAGTACTTC
CASSPSGVAAGSYEQYF
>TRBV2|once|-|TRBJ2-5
TGTGCCAGCAGTACCGGCCTCGAGGGGGGACAAGAGACCCAGTACTTC
CASSTGLEGGQETQYF
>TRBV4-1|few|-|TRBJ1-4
TGCGCCAGCAGCCAAGAAGAAGGGGCCTTTGAGGGGTTGGGTGAAAAACTGTTTTTT
CASSQEEGAFEGLGEKLFF
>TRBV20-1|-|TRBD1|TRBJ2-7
TGCAGTCTTCCCGGGACAGGATCCTACGAGCAGTACTTC
CSLPGTGSYEQYF
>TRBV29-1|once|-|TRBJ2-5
TGCAGCGTTGGGGGATTAGCGCCCAATGAGCAGTACTTC
CSVGGLAPNEQYF
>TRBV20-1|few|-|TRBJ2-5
TGCAGTGCTAGACTAGACGCACAGTCGACCCAGTACTTC
CSARLDAQSTQYF
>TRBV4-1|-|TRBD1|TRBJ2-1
TGCGCCAGCAGCCAGGGGACAGGGGGCGGAAACAATGAGCAGTTCTTC
CASSQGTGGGNNEQFF
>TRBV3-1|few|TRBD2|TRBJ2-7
TGTGCCAGCAGCCCAGCCGCTAGCGGGGCGTCCTACGAGCAGTACTTC
CASSPAASGASYEQYF
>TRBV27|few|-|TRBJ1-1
TGTGCCAGCAGTTTAGGTGAATTTATAGGGGGGAACACTGAAGCTTTCTTT
CASSLGEFIGGNTEAFF
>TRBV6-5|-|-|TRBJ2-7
TGTGCCAGCAGACACCGGGACGGGGACAATGAGCAGTACTTC
CASRHRDGDNEQYF
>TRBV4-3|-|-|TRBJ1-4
TGCGCCAGCAGCCAAGATCCAGGCGATGAAAAACTGTTTTTT
CASSQDPGDEKLFF
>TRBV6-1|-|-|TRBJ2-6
TGTGCCAGCACGGACCGCTTCTCTGGGGCCAACGTCCTGACTTTC
CASTDRFSGANVLTF
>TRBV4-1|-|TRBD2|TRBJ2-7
TGCGCCAGCAGCCCACGATCCAGCGGGAGCTACGAGCAGTACTTC
CASSPRSSGSYEQYF
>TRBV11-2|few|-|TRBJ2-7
TGTGCCAGCAGCAACACTGCAGTCTTCGGCGGGTATGAGCAGTACTTC
CASSNTAVFGGYEQYF
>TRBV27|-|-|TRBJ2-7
TGTGCCAGCAGTCACGGTGATATAGCAAAACTAAGGAATGAGCAGTACTTC
CASSHGDIAKLRNEQYF
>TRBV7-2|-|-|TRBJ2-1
TGTGCCAGCAGCTTAGGGTTAATAACAGCGGGCGTACAAGAGACCCAGTTCTTC
CASSLGLITAGVQETQFF
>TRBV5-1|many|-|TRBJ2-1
TGCGCCAGCAGCTTGGGGGAGCCACACAATGAGCAGTTCTTC
CASSLGEPHNEQFF
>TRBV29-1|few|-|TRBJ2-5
TGCAGCGGAGGCGGCGGTACTCAAGAGACCCAGTACTTC
CSGGGGTQETQYF
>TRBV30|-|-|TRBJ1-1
TGTGCCTGGAGCCAGATCGATGAAGCTTTCTTT
CAWSQIDEAFF
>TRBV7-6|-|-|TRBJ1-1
TGTGCCAGCAGCCCCACAAAGCCGGGGATAAACACTGAAGCTTTCTTT
CASSPTKPGINTEAFF
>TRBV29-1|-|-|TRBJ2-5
TGCAGCGTCGCACGTCTGACCCAGTACTTC
CSVARLTQYF
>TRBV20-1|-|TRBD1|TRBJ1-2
TGCAGTGCGGGCGAGGGGGCAGGGCTCGGCTATGTCTACACCTTC
CSAGEGAGLGYVYTF
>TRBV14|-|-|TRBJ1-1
TGTGCCAGCAGCCAAGTCCAGACCCTGAACACTGAAGCTTTCTTT
CASSQVQTLNTEAFF
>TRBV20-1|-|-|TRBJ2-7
TGCAGTGCATCCTATAGGACCGACTCTTACGAGCAGTACTTC
CSASYRTDSYEQYF
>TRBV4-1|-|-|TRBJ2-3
TGCGCCAGCAGCCCTACCGGGCAGGGAAGCACAGATACGCAGTATTTT
CASSPTGQGSTDTQYF
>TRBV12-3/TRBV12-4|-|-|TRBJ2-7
TGTGCCAGCAGTTTAGGCCCTCCTACAAAGACCTACGAGCAGTACTTC
CASSLGPPTKTYEQYF
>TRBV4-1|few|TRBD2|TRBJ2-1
TGCGCCAGCAGCCAAGATAGCGGCACTAGCGGGTTCGACAATGAGCAGTTCTTC
CASSQDSGTSGFDNEQFF
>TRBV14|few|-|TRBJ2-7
TGTGCCAGCAGCCAATCGCTCCTGGAGCAGTACTTC
CASSQSLLEQYF
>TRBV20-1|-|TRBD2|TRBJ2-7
TGCAGTGCTGGGGGGGGACACCTCACTAGCGGGGGAAGCTCCTACGAGCAGTACTTC
CSAGGGHLTSGGSSYEQYF
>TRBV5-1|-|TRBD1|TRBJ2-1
TGCGCCAGCAGCCCAGGAGGGACAGGGGGGAATGAGCAGTTCTTC
CASSPGGTGGNEQFF
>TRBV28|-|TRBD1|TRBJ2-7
TGTGCCAGCAGGGTGGGGCAGGGGGCTGTCGAGCAGTACTTC
CASRVGQGAVEQYF
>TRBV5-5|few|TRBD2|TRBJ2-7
TGTGCCAGCAGCCAGCGGCTAGCGGACAACTACGAGCAGTACTTC
CASSQRLADNYEQYF
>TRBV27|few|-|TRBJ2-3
TGTGCCAGCAGAGGGGTTGCAGATACGCAGTATTTT
CASRGVADTQYF
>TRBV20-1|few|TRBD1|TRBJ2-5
TGCAGTGCTTCCGGACAGGATGGGGAGTACTTC
CSASGQDGEYF
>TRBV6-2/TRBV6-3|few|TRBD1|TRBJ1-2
TGTGCCAGCAGTTACAGCAGGGGGCGGTACTATGGCTACACCTTC
CASSYSRGRYYGYTF
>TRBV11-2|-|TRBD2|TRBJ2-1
TGTGCCAGCAGCTTAGGGTCCGCGGGTAGCGGGAGCCACAATGAGCAGTTCTTC
CASSLGSAGSGSHNEQFF
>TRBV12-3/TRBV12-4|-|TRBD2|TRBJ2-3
TGTGCCAGCAGCCCCGGGACTAGCGGGGGGTGGGCAGATACGCAGTATTTT
CASSPGTSGGWADTQYF
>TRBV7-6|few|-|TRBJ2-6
TGTGCCAGCAGCTTACTAGCGTTTGGGTCTGGGGCCAACGTCCTGACTTTC
CASSLLAFGSGANVLTF